The 14 T cell receptor beta chains given below trace back to one sample, sequenced in a study of CXCR3-negative and CXCR3-positive naive CD8 T cells. With UMI labels, 5' RACE was used to prepare the TRB cDNA libraries. TCRdb re-called the 5' RACE reads and gives one entry per CDR3 protein, without DNA. Recorded here are roughly 48,000 distinct CDR3 sequences; the top ten clones represent about 15%. Sequencing was done on a sample of memory CD8+ T cells from blood. The receptors were sampled from a human donor in good health. Some clones in this sample may be carry-over from other donors' samples.

The chain carries TRBV7-9 and TRBJ2-7; TCRdb's D call, TRBD1, is unchecked because there is no DNA. Germline values: CDR1 SEHNR, CDR2 FQNEAQ (reference sequence). There are 14 residues in the CDR3. The CDR3 reads CASSPIPDSYEQYF.

The chain joins TRBV6-2 or TRBV6-3 to TRBJ2-7; TCRdb's D gene call, TRBD2, goes unchecked for lack of DNA. Per germline, CDR1 MNHEY and CDR2 SVGEGT. This CDR3 is 16 amino acids long. The chain's CDR3 is CASRPLAGGPAYEQYF.

The chain has TRBV15 and TRBJ1-4; TCRdb selects TRBD1, and the lack of DNA leaves this call unchecked. CDR3 length equals 12 residues. CDR1 is LNHNV, CDR2 YYDKDF, per germline (reference sequence). This CDR3 reads CATRDGGGGLFF.

CDR3: CASSLNTGAGELFF. The rearrangement joins TRBV5-4 to TRBJ2-2; TCRdb's D gene call, TRBD1, goes unchecked for lack of DNA. The CDR3 totals 14 residues. Germline V gives CDR1 SGHNT, CDR2 YYREEE (reference sequence).

J is TRBJ2-3 and V is TRBV28; TCRdb's D gene call, TRBD2, goes unchecked for lack of DNA. Per the germline V gene, CDR1 is MDHEN and CDR2 is SYDVKM. The CDR3 spans 17 residues. CDR3: CASSLPPSGNPPGTQYF. Drawing the rest from reference TRBV28 and TRBJ2-3, the complete variable domain is DVKVTQSSRYLVKRTGEKVFLECVQDMDHENMFWYRQDPGLGLRLIYFSYDVKMKEKGDIPEGYSVSREKKERFSLILESASTNQTSMYLCASSLPPSGNPPGTQYFGPGTRLTVL.

This chain uses TRBV13 with TRBJ2-7; TCRdb outputs TRBD1, but without DNA this stays unchecked. This CDR3 spans 12 amino acids. Germline assignment: CDR1 PRHDT and CDR2 FYEKMQ (reference sequence). The CDR3 spells CASSLGTDEQYF.

This sequence joins TRBV4-3 and TRBJ2-5; TCRdb designates TRBD2, a call that cannot be tested without DNA. From germline, CDR1 is LGHNA and CDR2 YSLEER. The CDR3 length is 16 residues. The CDR3 is CASSTSRTSGVETQYF.

This chain uses TRBV5-1 with TRBJ2-4; without DNA, the TCRdb call of TRBD2 cannot be checked. The CDR3 length is 16 residues. Looked up from germline, CDR1 is SGHRS and CDR2 is YFSETQ. The CDR3 here is CASSLRPSGNKNIQYF.

V gene TRBV4-3 combines with J gene TRBJ2-7; TCRdb's D call, TRBD1, is unchecked because there is no DNA. Per the germline V gene, CDR1 is LGHNA and CDR2 is YSLEER. The CDR3 is made up of 15 amino acids. CDR3 region: CASSQEEGASYEQYF.

This rearrangement joins TRBV2 to TRBJ2-3; the D call from TCRdb, TRBD2, cannot be confirmed without DNA. This CDR3 is 12 amino acids long. The germline V gene has CDR1 SNHLY and CDR2 FYNNEI. The CDR3 sequence is CASLGGEDTQYF.

The CDR3: CASSQDGEFSGANVLTF. The chain couples TRBV4-1 to TRBJ2-6. CDR3 length: 17 residues. Germline CDR1 and CDR2: MGHRA and YSYEKL.

This sequence joins TRBV6-4 and TRBJ2-3; no DNA is available, so the TRBD2 call from TCRdb remains unchecked. The CDR3 is 14 residues long. The germline CDR1 and CDR2 sequences are MRHNA and SNTAGT. CDR3 sequence: CASSADGTTDTQYF.

This chain's CDR3 is CASSFGVSSYEQYF. The chain is built from TRBV5-4 and TRBJ2-7. The CDR3 has 14 residues. Germline CDR1 and CDR2: SGHNT and YYREEE (reference sequence).

The chain employs TRBV27 and TRBJ2-3; TCRdb picks TRBD2, but there is no DNA to check that call. Per germline, CDR1 MNHEY and CDR2 SMNVEV (reference sequence). The CDR3 consists of 17 residues. CDR3: CASSSNMDQHGTDTQYF.